This T cell receptor (beta chain) was observed in a study of Graves' ophthalmopathy and Graves' hyperthyroidism (dated by TCRdb to about 2018). General notes on the study: Peripheral blood samples were taken at the time of initial diagnosis, before any treatment was given. The study used TCR beta repertoire signatures to distinguish Graves' ophthalmopathy from Graves' hyperthyroidism and to predict progression to ophthalmopathy. In total, some 130 blood samples were TCR-sequenced: around 42 ophthalmopathy, 80 or so hyperthyroidism and roughly 17 hyperthyroidism-to-ophthalmopathy patients. A discovery set of 100 patients (43 ophthalmopathy, 55 to 60 stable hyperthyroidism) was enrolled to explore V-J signatures distinguishing ophthalmopathy from hyperthyroidism. An independent validation cohort comprised around 19 hyperthyroidism patients and over 15 patients who later progressed from hyperthyroidism to ophthalmopathy. In roughly 6 hyperthyroidism patients, T-cell repertoires of thyroid tissue and blood were compared. Following sampling, methimazole starting at 30 mg daily was administered to hyperthyroidism patients, and high-dose intravenous methylprednisolone was administered to ophthalmopathy patients.

The sample holds many counts of this clonotype. What this receptor recognizes is not known. No base quality information exists; no much larger clone differs at one position. The ophthalmopathy patients had moderately to severely active disease, with a Clinical Activity Score of 3 or higher, a NOSPECS grade of 4 or higher, and a disease duration of less than 3 months. Patients with other autoimmune diseases, uncontrolled infections, pregnancy or lactation were excluded. Clinical symptoms, serum thyroxine, TRAb, thyroid ultrasound and orbital computed tomography formed the basis of the diagnosis. Using Ficoll-Paque density gradient centrifugation, PBMCs were isolated from less than 13 ml of fresh peripheral blood. Total RNA was extracted using Trizol reagent, and RNA quality was checked on an Agilent 2100 Bioanalyzer. The CDR3 starts with the cysteine, ends with the phenylalanine, and has 14 residues. The sequence is cut down to CDR3 DNA, 42 bases in frame from base 1. Trimmed from V: 6 bases; trimmed from J: 8 bases; junction bases lacking a gene match: 6. Taken from the germline V gene, the CDR1 and CDR2 loops are MDHEN and SYDVKM.

For repertoire sequencing, the TCR beta CDR3 regions were amplified from RNA transcripts. The first round was an RT-PCR using HTBI primers with the Qiagen OneStep RT-PCR kit, and this first round was followed by a second-round multiplex PCR, then size selection and purification. Libraries were sequenced paired-end with 100 bp reads on an Illumina HiSeq2000. In the paper's pipeline: SOAPnuke was used for read processing, and reads with adapters, uncalled bases, a mean Phred below 15, or no exact constant-primer or identifier match were discarded. COPE v1.2.5 was used to merge the high-quality paired reads. Each unique nucleotide sequence was defined as a clonotype, and clonotypes were aligned to IMGT TRB V, D and J references with MiTCR v1.1. Only V-J combinations with frequency above 0.0001 were analysed, covering 99.2% of repertoires. For each V-J combination, a TCR clonal expansion and chaos score was defined as the ratio of F50 clonal expansion to chaos observed in the TCRdist matrix. Welch's t-statistics and random forest were used to narrow the features down to over ten V-J combinations, which were then fed into a naive Bayes classifier. The Morisita-Horn index was used to measure how similar the thyroid and blood repertoires were. TCRdb handled the public reads itself, with Q25 trimming in fastp and clone calling in MiXCR, and kept productive beta chains. Every entry covers one CDR3 protein and lists the most common genes and DNA from its rows. TCRdb, not the original authors, processed these V and J calls. In this sample the table shows a few hundred thousand distinct CDR3 sequences, roughly a sixth of which occur a single time. The ten most abundant clones make up 9% to 15% of the sample.

What the study reported, not specific to this receptor: No statistical method was used to set the sample size in advance, and the investigators knew which group each participant was assigned to. Most expanded thyroid clonotypes with frequency above 0.001 were also detected in blood, suggesting blood repertoires may reflect the thyroid immune response. In validation, the model predicted ophthalmopathy progression with about 70% sensitivity and 72.22% specificity; fewer than 15 predicted patients were CT-confirmed with GO in a median of about 7.1 months. The 13-signature model separated ophthalmopathy from stable hyperthyroidism with approximately 90% sensitivity and 81.08% specificity in cross-validation, and 80%/75% in the test set.

The sequencing sample was made of peripheral blood. The chain is assembled from TRBV28 and TRBJ1-6; 8 bases in the middle match TRBD1. This TCR derives from an adult man with Graves' ophthalmopathy. Here is the DNA: TGTGCCAGCAGAACAGGGGGGGAAGATTCACCCCTCCACTTT. This yields the protein CASRTGGEDSPLHF.